Below, one T cell receptor beta chain is given with its context. It lacks a known antigen. No much larger clone exists at a distance of one base, and base qualities are not known. Libraries were made using the immunoSEQ multiplex PCR assay. The multiplex PCR relied on a mix of 60 forward primers for TCR Vbeta segments and 13 reverse primers for TCR Jbeta segments. A multiplex PCR assay on genomic DNA amplified the CDR3 region of rearranged TCR beta genes. The Illumina HiSeq System was used to sequence the amplified TCR beta libraries as 87-base-pair reads. In the authors' own workflow: In a later analysis, about 80 million unique TCR beta chains were counted across the approximately 620 repertoires, and roughly 11 million of these chains were shared by at least two donors. A nearest-neighbor algorithm error-corrected the raw reads and collapsed the reads into unique sequences, merging closely related sequences to remove PCR and sequencing errors. Alignment of CDR3 sequences to IMGT reference sequences was used to assign V, D and J gene segments. For a sequence to be retained, a match of at least six nucleotides was required to both a V gene segment and a J gene segment. A rearrangement counted as productive if the CDR3 had no stop codons and remained in frame with V and J, and every other rearrangement counted as non-productive. CDR3 was defined according to IMGT convention as the region running from the second conserved V-encoded cysteine to the conserved J-encoded phenylalanine. Sequences without an unambiguous match to a single V gene segment were excluded from the earlier analysis of about 630 of the donors. An earlier analysis of 550 to 650 of the donors classified V segments as functional when productive rearrangements were above 56.7% and as segregating when the standard deviation between donors was above 5%. A statistical classification framework was developed to diagnose cytomegalovirus status using the catalog of TCR beta chain sequences. A later analysis assigned V and J genes by comparing TCR nucleotide sequences with IMGT/GENE-DB human TR gene sequences. The TCRdist pipeline was used in a later analysis to assign CDR3 sequences and most-parsimonious VDJ recombination scenarios. A later analysis defined each TCR beta chain by its CDR3 amino acid sequence plus V-gene family, and excluded reads lacking a unique V-gene family. As a way to deal with suspected cross-contamination and a sequencing artifact, a later analysis dropped 640 or so nucleotide sequences that were highly shared and had low generation probability. A later analysis calculated a clonal expansion index for each public chain from normalized within-repertoire ranks of inferred template counts. A later analysis computed generation probabilities with a VDJ recombination model fitted to out-of-frame rearrangements, and checked the results against IGoR. In a later analysis, TCR-TCR, TCR-HLA and TCR-CMV co-occurrence was scored with hypergeometric tests, and a repertoire-size bias correction was applied to TCR pairs. In a later analysis, false discovery rates were estimated by permuting HLA or CMV assignments 20 times. In a later analysis, co-occurring TCRs were grouped using DBSCAN, and TCRdist sequence similarity was added for clustering within HLA-allele-positive subsets. Repertoires with fewer than 30,000 or more than 120,000 public chains, plus five repertoires with anomalous nucleotide sharing, were excluded from co-occurrence clustering. TCRdb took this table from immuneACCESS and kept in-frame rearrangements with V and J called. Such tables lack part of the clones; where checked against another copy, unresolved V genes explain under half of the gap, and the rest is unexplained. V, J and clone size are taken as reported in that table, and D and trimming were inferred from the DNA itself. For this sample the table gives about 79,000 clones, of which 60% to 80% were detected only once. The top ten clones comprise 8% to 10% of the sample.

From the cysteine through the phenylalanine, the CDR3 covers 17 amino acids. The retained sequence is limited to the CDR3, 51 bases, with the frame set at the first base. Trimmed from V: 4 bases; trimmed from J: 0 bases; junction bases lacking a gene match: 8. CDR1 LNHDA and CDR2 SQIVND are derived from the germline V gene (reference sequence). The data originate from a study of cytomegalovirus exposure and HLA in healthy donors (TCRdb year 2017). Turning to the overall study: In an earlier analysis of roughly 590 of the donors, about 260 Gb of sequence data and 117 million unique TCR beta sequences from 180 million or so T cells were reported. About 310 gigabases of sequencing data and 80 million or so unique TCR sequences were included in an early release covering about 620 HLA-typed donors. Of the 300 to 400 genotyped donors, roughly 85% fell in the genetic ancestry cluster associated with self-reported Caucasian donors. The study was designed to test whether signatures of past pathogen exposure could be identified by cataloging public T cell receptors. The study profiled the T cell repertoires of fewer than 850 subjects by immunosequencing and related them to cytomegalovirus serostatus. Along with the 666-subject first cohort, a separate validation cohort of around 110 different subjects was used. High-throughput TCR immunosequencing, statistical association of individual TCRs with disease status, and machine learning were combined to predict cytomegalovirus infection status. To study patterns of TCR occurrence, a later analysis re-analyzed previously published TCR beta repertoires from just over 650 donors and added high-resolution HLA genotyping. The later analysis used no new phenotypic data to find candidate immune exposures, relying instead on TCR beta sequences and their occurrence across donors. To decide whether each TCR beta V gene segment behaved as functional or pseudogenic, an earlier analysis of fewer than 750 of the donors relied on high-throughput TCR beta sequencing. Alongside the repertoire data, information on donor age, sex, ethnicity and CMV serostatus was compiled. A later genetic analysis took genome-wide SNP genotypes for 398 of the 666 donors and used that subset as a discovery cohort. Every repertoire in the discovery cohort had been generated on one and the same sequencing platform. HLA typing included class I and class II loci at four-digit resolution. Typing coverage differed by locus: A, B, C, DRB1 and DQB1 were typed in about 620-630 donors, DQA1 in about 550, DPA1 in some 610, and DPB1 in approximately 450. Because of strong linkage in the cohort, roughly 5 DR-DQ haplotypes were treated as single units for association and clustering. Among 300 to 500 genotyped donors of the cohort, an average of approximately 240,000 unique TCR beta nucleotide sequences was sequenced per donor, of which roughly 17% were non-productive.

The cohort was made up of 650 to 700 healthy bone marrow donors. Cohort members were all nominally healthy when sampled, although unrecorded immune exposures were likely present. The donor was CMV seronegative and belonged to the group of over 350 seronegative cohort members. A peripheral blood sample was collected from each donor, and TCR beta sequencing was performed on peripheral blood mononuclear cells. The Qiagen DNeasy Blood Extraction Kit was used to extract genomic DNA from the blood cell samples. What the authors observed across the whole study: Most TCR sequences were observed very rarely across donors, whereas some public TCRs were present in many individuals. Correlated functional status among segregating V segments might reflect linkage disequilibrium, but an unknown experimental factor could not be ruled out. In a later analysis, over 15,000 TCR beta sequences were associated with specific HLA alleles at a false discovery rate of 0.05. Immune exposure information for the cohort was limited to CMV serostatus. When HLA alleles, especially DR and DQ, strongly co-occurred, attributing TCR associations to individual alleles was difficult. The classifier was reported to diagnose cytomegalovirus status with high specificity and sensitivity in both the original and validation cohorts. According to the authors, the approach could potentially be generalized to other disease states and immunological phenotypes. Some IMGT-functional V segments, including TRBV6-2 and TRBV6-3, could not be distinguished by the 87-base-pair reads and were therefore excluded. A few of the identified cytomegalovirus-associated TCR beta chains were confirmed in vitro to be specific for cytomegalovirus antigens. A cluster of highly shared sequence variants was judged likely to represent a technical artifact of the sequencing pipeline. In a later analysis, TCR association rates were found to vary across HLA loci, with the most associated TCRs seen for DRB1 alleles and the fewest for HLA-C alleles. A later genetic analysis reported fewer N-insertions in productive TCRs among donors in an Asian-associated ancestry cluster than the roughly 670-donor mean. An association between a missense DCLRE1C variant and V-gene and J-gene trimming of TCR beta chains was found in a later genetic analysis and replicated in an independent cohort. According to a later analysis, most CMV-associated TCR beta chains appeared to be HLA-restricted, and the HLA associations seemed to be driven largely by CMV exposure. A further reported finding was that TCR beta sequences accurately predicted the HLA-A and HLA-B alleles for most subjects in the first cohort. Compared with equally common non-associated chains, HLA-associated TCR beta chains in a later analysis were more clonally expanded and had lower generation probabilities. An earlier analysis of roughly 570 of the donors showed that most TCR beta V segments appeared in productive rearrangements either about 90% or about 30% of the time, which broadly matched IMGT annotations. Several of the top co-occurrence clusters appeared to be linked to parvovirus B19, influenza, CMV and Epstein-Barr virus, according to a later analysis. Because some donors lacked HLA typing at each locus, the association tests relied only on the typed subset. The study listed 150 to 200 TCR beta chains as associated with cytomegalovirus. Sequencing depth was assumed to be roughly uniform across donors in the presence/absence analyses, though that assumption may not hold. This cohort had only TCR beta chains sequenced, and the lack of alpha or paired-chain data limited which features could be detected. Because counts were too low, some 17 rarely observed V segments, including chromosome 9 orphons, were excluded from the earlier analysis of under 650 of the donors.

This clonotype originated in a man aged 60 to 75 in good health and CMV-seronegative. The sequenced sample consisted of PBMCs. The chain links TRBV19 with TRBJ2-2; the junction holds 7 bases that match TRBD1. The encoded CDR3 is CASSRDSSISNTGELFF. The sequence in DNA is TGTGCCAGTAGTAGGGACAGCAGTATATCGAACACCGGGGAGCTGTTTTTT. Reference TRBV19 and TRBJ2-2 genes cover what lies past the CDR3, so the full variable domain is DGGITQSPKYLFRKEGQNVTLSCEQNLNHDAMYWYRQDPGQGLRLIYYSQIVNDFQKGDIAEGYSVSREKKESFPLTVTSAQKNPTAFYLCASSRDSSISNTGELFFGEGSRLTVL.